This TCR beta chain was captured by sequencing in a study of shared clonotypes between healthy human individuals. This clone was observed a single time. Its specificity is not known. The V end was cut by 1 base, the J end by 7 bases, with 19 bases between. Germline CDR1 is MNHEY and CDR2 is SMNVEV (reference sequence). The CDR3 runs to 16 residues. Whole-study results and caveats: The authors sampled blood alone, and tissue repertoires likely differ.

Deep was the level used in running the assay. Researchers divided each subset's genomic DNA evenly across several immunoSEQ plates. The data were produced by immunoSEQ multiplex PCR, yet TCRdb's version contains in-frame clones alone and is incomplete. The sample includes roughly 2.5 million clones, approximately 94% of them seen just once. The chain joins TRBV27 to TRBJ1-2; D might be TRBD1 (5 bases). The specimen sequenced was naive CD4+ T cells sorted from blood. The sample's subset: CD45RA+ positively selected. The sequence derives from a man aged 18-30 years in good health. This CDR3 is CASSLWRDGESSGYTF. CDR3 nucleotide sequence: TGTGCCAGCAGTTTATGGAGGGACGGAGAGTCCTCTGGCTACACCTTC.